Shown below are 29 T cell receptor beta chains from a single sample sequenced in a study of blood T cell repertoires in COVID-19. Clones were read by immunoSEQ multiplex PCR, and TCRdb kept only the in-frame ones, dropping some. The sample has some 100,000 clones, roughly 78% seen once. The specimen sequenced was peripheral blood. The receptors come from a man in his forties or fifties with active or convalescent COVID-19.

J is TRBJ2-5 and V is TRBV5-1; tentative D call: TRBD1 (6 bases). Germline V CDR1 and CDR2: SGHRS, YFSETQ. The CDR3 runs 16 residues. V lost 3 bases and J 4 bases, leaving 19 bases between the germline ends. The CDR3 spells CASSWKGTGRGETQYF. CDR3 DNA: TGCGCCAGCAGCTGGAAAGGAACAGGGCGAGGAGAGACCCAGTACTTC. The whole variable domain, remainder taken from reference TRBV5-1 and TRBJ2-5, is KAGVTQTPRYLIKTRGQQVTLSCSPISGHRSVSWYQQTPGQGLQFLFEYFSETQRNKGNFPGRFSGRQFSNSRSEMNVSTLELGDSALYLCASSWKGTGRGETQYFGPGTRLLVL.

The genes are TRBV4-1 and TRBJ1-5; D uncertain. Trimming removed 1 base from V and 4 bases from J, with 14 bases in between. The germline V gene has CDR1 MGHRA and CDR2 YSYEKL. This CDR3 has 16 residues. The CDR3 protein is CASSQGSTFVNQPQHF. The CDR3 DNA reads as TGCGCCAGCAGCCAAGGGAGCACCTTTGTAAATCAGCCCCAGCATTTT.

The V call is TRBV4-3, the J call TRBJ1-5; D is possibly TRBD1 (5 bases). Germline CDR1 reads LGHNA; CDR2 reads YSLEER. The V end lost 0 bases, the J end lost 5 bases, and 11 bases lay between the germline ends. CDR3 length equals 15 residues. CDR3 residues: CASSQDGGRDQPQHF. In DNA, the CDR3 is TGCGCCAGCAGCCAAGACGGGGGAAGGGATCAGCCCCAGCATTTT.

This clone was counted a few times. The V gene is TRBV6-5, the J gene TRBJ1-3, with D perhaps TRBD1 (5 bases). Germline CDR1 reads MNHEY; CDR2 reads SVGAGI. Trimming shortened V by 7 bases and J by 2 bases, and 15 bases separated the two germline ends. The CDR3 is 15 residues long. CDR3 sequence: CASTKTALAGNTIYF. The CDR3 nucleotides read TGTGCCAGCACCAAGACAGCCTTGGCTGGAAACACCATATATTTT.

The rearrangement links TRBV6-2 or TRBV6-3 to TRBJ2-7, with 11 bases matching TRBD2. Germline-derived CDR1 and CDR2 are MNHEY and SVGEGT. The CDR3 is made up of 17 amino acids. The J segment lost 1 base and the V segment lost 2 bases, leaving 7 bases of the junction unmatched. The CDR3, as DNA: TGTGCCAGCAGTTACAACGTTCTAGCGGGGGGATCCTACGAGCAGTACGTC. It yields the protein CASSYNVLAGGSYEQYV.

The CDR3 region is CATSDRDRDVTGELFF. In DNA, the CDR3 is TGTGCCACCAGTGACCGCGACAGGGACGTCACCGGGGAGCTGTTTTTT. This chain connects TRBV24-1 to TRBJ2-2; 7 nucleotides agree with TRBD1. Trimming removed 4 bases from V and 4 bases from J; junction bases left unmatched: 8. This CDR3 has 16 amino acids. The germline V gene encodes CDR1 KGHDR and CDR2 SFDVKD.

The V gene is TRBV19, the J gene TRBJ1-4; the D gene is possibly TRBD1 (6 bases). Trimming took off 5 bases at V and 6 bases at J, with 13 bases between the two ends. This CDR3 is 14 amino acids long. Germline lookup yields CDR1 LNHDA and CDR2 SQIVND (reference sequence). The CDR3 spells CASSSLQGDEKLFF. Here the CDR3 DNA reads TGTGCCAGTAGTTCTCTACAGGGCGATGAAAAACTGTTTTTT.

The V and J genes are TRBV24-1 and TRBJ1-5; TRBD1 might be the D (5 bases). Germline CDR1 is KGHDR and CDR2 is SFDVKD. The CDR3 totals 13 residues. The V end lost 7 bases, the J end lost 5 bases, and 11 bases lay between the germline ends. CDR3 in DNA: TGTGCCACCAGCGACAGTAGGGATCAGCCCCAGCATTTT. Protein sequence: CATSDSRDQPQHF.

The V and J genes are TRBV14 and TRBJ2-1; 9 bases line up with TRBD2. Germline V CDR1 and CDR2: SGHDN, FVKESK. The CDR3 loop spans 16 amino acids. J was trimmed by 2 bases and V by 0 bases; bases with no gene match: 2. As DNA, the CDR3 is TGTGCCAGCAGCCAAGAGCTAGCGGGGCCCTACAATGAGCAGTTCTTC. This gives the protein CASSQELAGPYNEQFF.

The chain couples TRBV5-1 to TRBJ1-1; 11 bases are shared with TRBD1. The CDR3 sequence is 14 residues long. The germline V gene has CDR1 SGHRS and CDR2 YFSETQ. V shed 4 bases and J 6 bases; nucleotides not matched to a gene: 5. DNA for the CDR3: TGCGCCAGCAGCACGGGACAGGGGGGCGCTGAAGCTTTCTTT. Translated, it gives CASSTGQGGAEAFF. The full variable domain, with the rest looked up from reference TRBV5-1 and TRBJ1-1, is KAGVTQTPRYLIKTRGQQVTLSCSPISGHRSVSWYQQTPGQGLQFLFEYFSETQRNKGNFPGRFSGRQFSNSRSEMNVSTLELGDSALYLCASSTGQGGAEAFFGQGTRLTVV.

This chain links TRBV19 with TRBJ1-2; 7 bases are shared with TRBD1. This CDR3 contains 13 residues. CDR1 and CDR2 (germline): LNHDA, SQIVND (reference sequence). V shed 6 bases, J shed 4 bases, and the junction held 5 bases outside the gene matches. The CDR3 nucleotides are TGTGCCAGTAGCCCCGGACAGGTCTATGGCTACACCTTC. Amino acid sequence: CASSPGQVYGYTF.

The rearrangement links TRBV21-1 to TRBJ2-7; TRBD2, the D gene given by the table, was not confirmed from the DNA. TRBV21-1 is annotated as a pseudogene. This CDR3 comprises 16 residues. The CDR3 DNA reads TGTGCCAGCAGCAAAGAACGGGGGGGCCGGACCTACGAGCAGTACGTC. Its protein is CASSKERGGRTYEQYV.

The V and J genes are TRBV5-6 and TRBJ2-7; TRBD1 aligns across 8 bases. Germline V gene data show CDR1 as SGHDT and CDR2 as YYEEEE. The V gene end was trimmed by 4 bases and the J gene end by 4 bases; junction bases not matched to a gene: 7. The CDR3 spans 14 residues. CDR3 nucleotide sequence: TGTGCCAGCAGCCCAAGGGACAGGCGTTACGAGCAGTACGTC. Protein sequence: CASSPRDRRYEQYV.

The chain couples TRBV28 to TRBJ2-7; D is possibly TRBD1 (5 bases). The germline V gene encodes CDR1 MDHEN and CDR2 SYDVKM. V was clipped by 2 bases and J by 2 bases, with 13 bases between them. The CDR3 loop spans 15 amino acids. The CDR3 loop is CASSLRGSNPYEQYF. Here the CDR3 DNA reads TGTGCCAGCAGTTTAAGGGGCAGCAACCCCTACGAGCAGTACTTC.

This chain uses TRBV9 with TRBJ2-5; 8 bases align to TRBD1. The length of the CDR3 is 14 residues. The germline CDR1 and CDR2 sequences are SGDLS and YYNGEE. Germline trimming cut 0 bases from V and 5 bases from J; bases unmatched to any gene: 3. In nucleotides, the CDR3 is TGTGCCAGCAGCGTAGGGACAGGGATGGAGACCCAGTACTTC. Translation gives CASSVGTGMETQYF.

As to this clone: Other DNA sequences of this sample code for an identical CDR3. The chain employs TRBV20-1 and TRBJ2-7, with a possible D match to TRBD1 (5 bases). The length of the CDR3 is 11 residues. Germline loops: CDR1 DFQATT, CDR2 SNEGSKA (reference sequence). Trimming left V 2 bases short and J 6 bases short, with 8 bases between. CDR3 nucleotide sequence: TGCAGTGCTAGATCAGGGTTCGAGCAGTACGTC. Translation gives CSARSGFEQYV.

This clone was counted between two and nine times. The V gene is TRBV24-1, the J gene TRBJ2-1; TRBD1 matches at 8 bases. There are 16 residues in the CDR3. J lost 8 bases, V lost 3 bases, and 11 bases had no gene match. Germline CDR1 is KGHDR and CDR2 is SFDVKD. In DNA, the CDR3 is TGTGCCACCAGTGATGTCGGCAGGGGGCGTATGGATGAGCAGTTCTTC. This codes for CATSDVGRGRMDEQFF.

The chain is built from TRBV5-6 and TRBJ1-1, with 7 positions matching TRBD1. Looked up from germline, CDR1 is SGHDT and CDR2 is YYEEEE. Trimming took 2 bases from V and 11 from J; bases not matched to a gene: 3. This CDR3 is built from 11 residues. CDR3 nucleotide sequence: TGTGCCAGCAGCTTACAGGGGACGGCTTTCTTT. As protein: CASSLQGTAFF.

V usage is TRBV5-4 and J usage is TRBJ1-2; TRBD1 matches at 7 bases. The CDR3 length is 13 residues. Germline V CDR1 and CDR2: SGHNT, YYREEE (reference sequence). Losses at the gene ends were 5 bases for V and 2 bases for J; bases not matched to a gene: 3. The CDR3 here is CASSPTGNYGYTF. In nucleotides, the CDR3 is TGTGCCAGCAGTCCGACAGGGAACTATGGCTACACCTTC.

This chain connects TRBV12-3 or TRBV12-4 to TRBJ2-1; tentatively, D is TRBD2 (5 bases). V lost 2 bases, J lost 7 bases, and 6 bases lay in between. The CDR3 is 12 residues long. The CDR3, as DNA: TGTGCCAGCAGTTTATGGGAGAATGAGCAGTTCTTC. This translates into CASSLWENEQFF.

The V gene is TRBV27, the J gene TRBJ2-2, with 10 bases aligning to TRBD2. V trimming: 5 bases; J trimming: 6 bases; junction bases outside the gene matches: 6. The CDR3 loop spans 15 amino acids. Germline V CDR1 and CDR2: MNHEY, SMNVEV (reference sequence). CDR3 region: CASSPSGGAPGELFF. In DNA form, the CDR3 reads TGTGCCAGCAGTCCTAGCGGGGGCGCCCCCGGGGAGCTGTTTTTT.

The chain has TRBV30 and TRBJ1-6; TRBD1 might be the D (5 bases). CDR3 size: 14 residues. The ends were cut back, 4 bases at V and 9 bases at J, with 16 bases in the middle. Germline V gene lookup returns CDR1 GTSNPN and CDR2 SVGIG (reference sequence). The CDR3 region has the DNA TGTGCCTGGAAGAAAGGGGCGACGGGTTCACCCCTCCACTTT. This translates into CAWKKGATGSPLHF.

The rearrangement uses TRBV23-1 and TRBJ1-5; a possible D gene is TRBD1 (5 bases). TRBV23-1 is an ORF, and what it does is uncertain. V dropped 10 bases and J dropped 0 bases, with 10 bases sitting between them. The CDR3 has 13 amino acids. The CDR3 nucleotides read TGCGCCACAGGGAGGAATAGCAATCAGCCCCAGCATTTT. This codes for CATGRNSNQPQHF.

The chain combines TRBV27 with TRBJ2-3; D might be TRBD1 (6 bases). The ends were cut back, 1 base at V and 7 bases at J, with 18 bases in the middle. Looked up from germline, CDR1 is MNHEY and CDR2 is SMNVEV (reference sequence). This CDR3 spans 16 amino acids. The CDR3 sequence: CASSLFGDTRINTQYF. CDR3 nucleotide sequence: TGTGCCAGCAGTTTATTTGGGGACACCCGAATAAATACGCAGTATTTT.

The CDR3: CATSDQWDKGGGSYNEQFF. DNA for the CDR3: TGTGCCACCAGTGACCAATGGGACAAGGGCGGTGGCTCCTACAATGAGCAGTTCTTC. This sequence joins TRBV24-1 and TRBJ2-1; possible D gene TRBD1, 6 bases. The V end was cut by 4 bases, the J end by 0 bases, with 21 bases between. The CDR3 spans 19 residues. Germline CDR1 is KGHDR and CDR2 is SFDVKD.

The chain has TRBV18 and TRBJ2-1, with TRBD2 identical over 14 bases. V shed 4 bases and J 4 bases; nucleotides not matched to a gene: 6. Germline assignment: CDR1 KGHSH and CDR2 LQKENI. The CDR3 length is 17 residues. DNA for the CDR3: TGTGCCAGCTCACGGGGGACTAGCGGGGGCTTTTACAATGAGCAGTTCTTC. This gives the protein CASSRGTSGGFYNEQFF.

This clone was counted a few times. The chain is built from TRBV5-4 and TRBJ1-1; D possibly corresponds to TRBD1 (5 bases). Germline CDR1 is SGHNT and CDR2 is YYREEE (reference sequence). V was pared by 1 base and J by 5 bases, with 12 bases between. CDR3 length equals 14 residues. In DNA form, the CDR3 reads TGTGCCAGCAGCTTGAGGGGCCAAGGGACTGAAGCTTTCTTT. Translating it yields CASSLRGQGTEAFF.

In this sample, this clone turned up once. The gene calls are TRBV20-1 and TRBJ2-3; possible D gene TRBD2, 6 bases. CDR1 and CDR2 from the germline V gene are DFQATT and SNEGSKA (reference sequence). Trimming stripped 3 bases from V and 6 bases from J, with 10 bases between. This CDR3 is 12 amino acids long. CDR3 nucleotide sequence: TGCAGTGCTAGTCGAGGGAGGGATACGCAGTATTTT. Translated, it gives CSASRGRDTQYF.

There are a few counts of this clone. The chain has TRBV7-8 and TRBJ2-5; possible D gene TRBD2, 5 bases. V lost 1 base and J lost 1, with 22 bases in between. The germline gives CDR1 SGHVS, CDR2 FQNEAQ. CDR3 length: 19 residues. The CDR3 region has the DNA TGTGCCAGCAGCTTAGTAGGTTGGGAGCTTCAAGGAGGCCAAGAGACCCAGTACTTC. Its protein product is CASSLVGWELQGGQETQYF.